This record looks at one T cell receptor beta chain sequence and its context. The record originates from a study of blood T cell repertoires in COVID-19. Study information: Donors in the United States, Italy and Spain gave samples during acute or convalescent COVID-19. Nucleic acid was either cDNA or gDNA, and it came from T cells, B-cell-depleted T cells, or PBMCs.

The study assigned cohorts using participant-reported clinical history. Original analysis: Reference gene primers were amplified, and this amplification served to estimate nucleated cell counts. Repertoires were generated with immunoSEQ multiplex PCR, while TCRdb's copy carries only in-frame clones and drops some. The DNA was the basis for D and trimming; V, J and clone size are from that table. The sample records some 200,000 clones, approximately 92% being singletons. The CDR3 extends over 16 amino acids. Germline assignment: CDR1 MNHEY and CDR2 SMNVEV (reference sequence). The germline V and J ends were trimmed by 4 bases and 5 bases, with 17 bases remaining between them.

V gene TRBV27 combines with J gene TRBJ2-2; D is possibly TRBD1 (6 bases). This TCR was sampled from a woman in her late teens or twenties in a cohort exposed to, infected with or recovered from COVID-19 (not recorded which). The sample was PBMCs or T cells enriched from blood (not recorded which). The CDR3 nucleotides are TGTGCCAGCAGTTCCCAGAGCAAAGGGGGTACCGGGGAGCTGTTTTTT. It encodes CASSSQSKGGTGELFF.